One T cell receptor beta chain is described in this entry. These data are taken from a study of blood T cells in healthy people across ages. This CDR3 is built from 13 residues. Trimming at V came to 7 bases and at J to 5 bases, leaving 4 bases not matched to a gene. Germline V CDR1 and CDR2: ENHRY, SYGVKD. Next came a second PCR, run for about 6 to 12 cycles, which used a sample-barcoded 5' primer along with a J-beta primer mix. Each CDR3 protein gets one entry after TCRdb re-called the 5' RACE reads with MiXCR. This sample has more than 1.4 million distinct CDR3 sequences, with around 39% found just once. Extraction of total RNA produced a minimum of 6 micrograms from each sample.

The sequence was obtained from a woman between 18 and 30 years old in good health. The J gene is TRBJ2-1, the V gene TRBV10-3; 8 bases are a match to TRBD1. Sequenced material: blood. The CDR3 DNA is TGTGCCATCAAGGGACAGGCGGACAATGAGCAGTTCTTC. It specifies CAIKGQADNEQFF.